Included here is one TCR beta chain sequence, with context. Its antigen is currently unknown. TCRdb keeps only in-frame clones here, not all; method: immunoSEQ multiplex PCR. The sample has over 1,500 clones; over 70% are singletons. V lost 9 bases to trimming and J lost 4 bases, with 15 bases between them. Germline values: CDR1 LNHDA, CDR2 SQIVND (reference sequence). This CDR3 contains 13 residues. The data were obtained in a study of immune cell composition in non-small cell lung cancer. Study observations and caveats: Shared sequences between tumour-reactive and dominant in vivo clones were not proven. Tumour-associated clones >0.5% occurred in roughly 35% of adenocarcinomas, over 60% of squamous.

The normal lung sample lay at least 3 cm, and maximally far, from the tumour. DNA was extracted from unsorted cell suspensions stored frozen. The source of this sequence is a human donor with non-small cell lung cancer. Specimen: non-adjacent lung tissue. This chain links TRBV19 with TRBJ1-2, with D possibly being TRBD1 (5 bases). CDR3 sequence: CASQGARFYGYTF. The CDR3 nucleotides read TGTGCCAGCCAAGGGGCCAGATTCTATGGCTACACCTTC.